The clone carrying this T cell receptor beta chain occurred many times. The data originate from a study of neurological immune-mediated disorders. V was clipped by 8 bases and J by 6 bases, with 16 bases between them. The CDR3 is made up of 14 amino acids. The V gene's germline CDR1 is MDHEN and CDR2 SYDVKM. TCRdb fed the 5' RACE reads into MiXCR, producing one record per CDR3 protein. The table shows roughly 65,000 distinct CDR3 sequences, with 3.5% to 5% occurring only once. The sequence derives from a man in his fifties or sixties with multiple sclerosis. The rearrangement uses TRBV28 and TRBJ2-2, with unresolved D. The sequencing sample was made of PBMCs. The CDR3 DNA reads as TGTGCCAGCGTAAGGGAAGAAGCCCCCGGGGAGCTGTTTTTT. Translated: CASVREEAPGELFF.